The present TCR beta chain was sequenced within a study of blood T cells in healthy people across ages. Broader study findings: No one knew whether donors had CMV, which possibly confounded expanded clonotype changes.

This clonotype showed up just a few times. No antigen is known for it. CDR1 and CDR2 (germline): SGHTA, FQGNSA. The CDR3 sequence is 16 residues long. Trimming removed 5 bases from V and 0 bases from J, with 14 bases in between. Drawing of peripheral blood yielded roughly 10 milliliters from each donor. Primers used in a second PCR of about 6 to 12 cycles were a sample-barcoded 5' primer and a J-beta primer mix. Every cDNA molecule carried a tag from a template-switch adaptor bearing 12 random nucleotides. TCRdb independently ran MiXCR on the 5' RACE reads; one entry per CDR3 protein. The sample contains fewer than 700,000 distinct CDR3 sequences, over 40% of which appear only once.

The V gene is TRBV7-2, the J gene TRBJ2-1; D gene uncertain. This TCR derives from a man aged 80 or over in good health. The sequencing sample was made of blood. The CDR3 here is CASSPRAISSYNEQFF. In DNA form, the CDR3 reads TGTGCCAGCAGCCCCCGGGCGATCAGCTCCTACAATGAGCAGTTCTTC.